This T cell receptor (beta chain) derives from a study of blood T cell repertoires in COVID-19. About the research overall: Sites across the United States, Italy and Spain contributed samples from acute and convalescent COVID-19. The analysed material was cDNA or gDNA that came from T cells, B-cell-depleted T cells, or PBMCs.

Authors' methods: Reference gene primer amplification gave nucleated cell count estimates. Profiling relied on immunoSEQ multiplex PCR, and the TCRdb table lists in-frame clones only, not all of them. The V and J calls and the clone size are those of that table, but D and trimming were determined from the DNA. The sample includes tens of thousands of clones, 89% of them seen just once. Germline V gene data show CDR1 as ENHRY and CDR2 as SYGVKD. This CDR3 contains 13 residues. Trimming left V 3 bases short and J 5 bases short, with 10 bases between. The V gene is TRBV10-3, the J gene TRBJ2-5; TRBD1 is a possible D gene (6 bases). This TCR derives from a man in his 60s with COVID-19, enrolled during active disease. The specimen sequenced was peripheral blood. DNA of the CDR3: TGTGCCATCAGTGATGGGACACCCGAGACCCAGTACTTC. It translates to CAISDGTPETQYF.